The source of this T cell receptor (beta chain) is a study of blood T cells in healthy people across ages. Using a J-beta primer mix together with a sample-barcoded 5' primer, a second PCR was run for roughly 6 to 11 cycles. Using its own MiXCR run on the 5' RACE reads, TCRdb lists one record per CDR3 protein. Counted here are fewer than 750,000 distinct CDR3 sequences, around 50% occurring once; the ten biggest clones make up approximately 15%. The V gene end was trimmed by 5 bases and the J gene end by 3 bases; junction bases not matched to a gene: 5. There are 14 residues in the CDR3. The germline gives CDR1 MNHEY, CDR2 SVGAGI. Notes on this clonotype: A much larger clone lies a single base off, so this may be a read error.

The receptor comes from a woman of 80 years or more in good health. Sequencing was done on a sample of blood. The gene calls are TRBV6-5 and TRBJ2-3; 7 nucleotides align to TRBD2. CDR3 residues: CASSDGGITDTQYF. The CDR3 coding sequence is TGTGCCAGCAGTGACGGGGGGATAACAGATACGCAGTATTTT.